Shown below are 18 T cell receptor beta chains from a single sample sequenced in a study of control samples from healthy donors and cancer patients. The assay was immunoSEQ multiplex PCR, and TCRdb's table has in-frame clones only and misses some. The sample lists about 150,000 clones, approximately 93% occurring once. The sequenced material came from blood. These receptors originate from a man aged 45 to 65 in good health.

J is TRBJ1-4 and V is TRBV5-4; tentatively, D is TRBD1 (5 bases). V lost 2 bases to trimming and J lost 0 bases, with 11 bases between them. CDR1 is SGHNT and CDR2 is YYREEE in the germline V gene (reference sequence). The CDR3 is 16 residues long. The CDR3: CASSFDLQATNEKLFF. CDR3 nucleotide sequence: TGTGCCAGCAGCTTCGACCTACAGGCAACTAATGAAAAACTGTTTTTT.

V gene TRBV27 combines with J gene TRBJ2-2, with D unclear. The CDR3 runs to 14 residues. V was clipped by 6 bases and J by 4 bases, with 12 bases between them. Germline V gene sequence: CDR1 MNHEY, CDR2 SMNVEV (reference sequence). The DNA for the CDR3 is TGTGCCAGCAGAGGGAAAGTCCGCACCGGGGAGCTGTTTTTT. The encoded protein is CASRGKVRTGELFF.

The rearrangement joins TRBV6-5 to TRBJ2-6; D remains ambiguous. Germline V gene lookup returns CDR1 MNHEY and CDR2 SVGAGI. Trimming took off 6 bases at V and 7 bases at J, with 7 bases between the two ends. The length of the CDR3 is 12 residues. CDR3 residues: CASSAGANVLTF. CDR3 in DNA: TGTGCCAGCAGCGCAGGAGCCAACGTCCTGACTTTC.

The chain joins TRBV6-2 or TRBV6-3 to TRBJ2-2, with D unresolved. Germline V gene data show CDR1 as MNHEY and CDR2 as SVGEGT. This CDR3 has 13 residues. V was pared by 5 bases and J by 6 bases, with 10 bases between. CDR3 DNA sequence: TGTGCCAGCAGTCCCGTATTTGCCGGGGAGCTGTTTTTT. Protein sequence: CASSPVFAGELFF.

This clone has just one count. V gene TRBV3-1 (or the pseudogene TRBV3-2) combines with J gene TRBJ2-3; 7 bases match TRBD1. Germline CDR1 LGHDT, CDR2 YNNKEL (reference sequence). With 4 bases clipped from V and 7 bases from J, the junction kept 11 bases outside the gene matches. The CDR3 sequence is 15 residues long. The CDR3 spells CASSRDRVLGNTQYF. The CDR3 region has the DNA TGTGCCAGCAGCCGCGACAGGGTATTGGGGAATACGCAGTATTTT.

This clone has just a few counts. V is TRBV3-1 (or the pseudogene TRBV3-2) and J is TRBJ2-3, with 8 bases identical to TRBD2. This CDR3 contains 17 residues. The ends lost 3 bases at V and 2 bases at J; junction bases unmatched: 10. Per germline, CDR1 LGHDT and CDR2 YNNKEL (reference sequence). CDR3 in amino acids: CASSQTPSGLYTDTQYF. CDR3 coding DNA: TGTGCCAGCAGCCAGACACCTAGCGGGCTTTACACAGATACGCAGTATTTT.

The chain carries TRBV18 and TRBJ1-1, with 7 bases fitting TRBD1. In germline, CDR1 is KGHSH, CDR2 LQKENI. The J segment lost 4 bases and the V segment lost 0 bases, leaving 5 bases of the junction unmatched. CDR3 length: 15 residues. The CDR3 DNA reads TGTGCCAGCTCACCACCGTCCAGGGGGAGCACTGAAGCTTTCTTT. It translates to CASSPPSRGSTEAFF.

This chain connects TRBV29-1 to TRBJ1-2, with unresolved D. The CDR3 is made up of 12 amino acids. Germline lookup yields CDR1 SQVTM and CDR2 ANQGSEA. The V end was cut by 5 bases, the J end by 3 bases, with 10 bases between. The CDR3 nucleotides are TGCAGCGTTCTCGGAGCACACTATGGCTACACCTTC. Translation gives CSVLGAHYGYTF. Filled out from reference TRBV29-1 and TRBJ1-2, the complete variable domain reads SAVISQKPSRDICQRGTSLTIQCQVDSQVTMMFWYRQQPGQSLTLIATANQGSEATYESGFVIDKFPISRPNLTFSTLTVSNMSPEDSSIYLCSVLGAHYGYTFGSGTRLTVV.

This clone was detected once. As DNA, the CDR3 is TGTGCCAGCAGCCAAGGGCAGGGGGTCGTGCTTTTCTTT. It yields the protein CASSQGQGVVLFF. The chain combines TRBV6-6 with TRBJ1-1; 7 bases map to TRBD1. Germline V lookup: CDR1 MNHNY, CDR2 SVGAGI (reference sequence). This CDR3 has 13 amino acids. Trimming took 6 bases from V and 13 from J; bases not matched to a gene: 14.

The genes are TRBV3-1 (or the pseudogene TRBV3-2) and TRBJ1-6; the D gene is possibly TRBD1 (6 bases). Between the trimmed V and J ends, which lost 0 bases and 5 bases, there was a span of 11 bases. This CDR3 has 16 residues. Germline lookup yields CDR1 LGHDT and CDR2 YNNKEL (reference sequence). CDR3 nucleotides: TGTGCCAGCAGCCAAGAGGGGGCCTTAAATAATTCACCCCTCCACTTT. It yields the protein CASSQEGALNNSPLHF.

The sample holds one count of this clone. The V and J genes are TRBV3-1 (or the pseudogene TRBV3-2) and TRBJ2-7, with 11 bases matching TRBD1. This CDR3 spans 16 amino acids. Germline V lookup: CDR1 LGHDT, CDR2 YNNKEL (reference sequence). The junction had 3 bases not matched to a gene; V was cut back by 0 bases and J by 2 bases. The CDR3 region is CASSQDSGQGAYEQYF. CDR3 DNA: TGTGCCAGCAGCCAAGATTCGGGACAGGGGGCCTACGAGCAGTACTTC.

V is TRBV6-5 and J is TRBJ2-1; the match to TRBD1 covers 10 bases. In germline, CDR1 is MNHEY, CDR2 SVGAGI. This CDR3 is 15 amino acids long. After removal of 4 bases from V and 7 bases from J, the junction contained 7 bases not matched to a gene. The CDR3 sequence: CASSSGTGDRNEQFF. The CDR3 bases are TGTGCCAGCAGTTCCGGGACAGGGGACAGGAATGAGCAGTTCTTC.

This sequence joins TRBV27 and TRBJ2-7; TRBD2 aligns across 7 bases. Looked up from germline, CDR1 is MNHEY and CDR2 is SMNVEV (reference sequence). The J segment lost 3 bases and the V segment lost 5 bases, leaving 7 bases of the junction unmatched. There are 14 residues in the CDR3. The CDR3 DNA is TGTGCCAGCAGTAGACTAGCTGGGGGCTACGAGCAGTACTTC. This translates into CASSRLAGGYEQYF.

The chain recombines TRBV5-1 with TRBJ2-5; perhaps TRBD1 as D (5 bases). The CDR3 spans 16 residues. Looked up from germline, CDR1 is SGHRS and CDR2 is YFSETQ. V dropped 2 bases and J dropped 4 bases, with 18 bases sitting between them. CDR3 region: CASSLTPGRVGETQYF. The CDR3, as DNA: TGCGCCAGCAGCTTAACCCCCGGCAGGGTGGGAGAGACCCAGTACTTC.

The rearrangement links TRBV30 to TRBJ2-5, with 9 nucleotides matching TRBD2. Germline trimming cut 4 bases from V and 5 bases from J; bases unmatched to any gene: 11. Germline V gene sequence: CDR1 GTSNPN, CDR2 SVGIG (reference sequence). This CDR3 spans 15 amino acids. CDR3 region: CAWKKWGLAGETQYF. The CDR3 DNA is TGTGCCTGGAAAAAATGGGGACTAGCAGGCGAGACCCAGTACTTC.

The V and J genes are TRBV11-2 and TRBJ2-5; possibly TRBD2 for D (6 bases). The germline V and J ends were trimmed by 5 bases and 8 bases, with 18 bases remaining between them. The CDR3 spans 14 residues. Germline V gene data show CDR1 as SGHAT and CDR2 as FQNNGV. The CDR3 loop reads CASSVEWGGETQYF. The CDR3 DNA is TGTGCCAGCAGCGTCGAGTGGGGAGGTGAAACCCAGTACTTC.

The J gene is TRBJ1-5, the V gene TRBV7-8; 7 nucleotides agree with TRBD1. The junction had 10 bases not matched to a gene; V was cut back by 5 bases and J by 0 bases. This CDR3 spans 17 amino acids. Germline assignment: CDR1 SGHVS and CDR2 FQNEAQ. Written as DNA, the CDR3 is TGTGCCAGCAGCCCCCTGAGACAGGGCTATAGCAATCAGCCCCAGCATTTT. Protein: CASSPLRQGYSNQPQHF.

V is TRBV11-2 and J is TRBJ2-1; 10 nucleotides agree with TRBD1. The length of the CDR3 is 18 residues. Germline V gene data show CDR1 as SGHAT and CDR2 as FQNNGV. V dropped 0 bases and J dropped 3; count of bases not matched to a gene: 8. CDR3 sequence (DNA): TGTGCCAGCAGCTTAGATGGGCGACAGGGGGCGAACTACAATGAGCAGTTCTTC. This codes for CASSLDGRQGANYNEQFF.